The T cell receptor beta chain under discussion was sequenced for a study of blood T cell repertoires in COVID-19. Study-level information: Samples came from the United States, Italy and Spain, spanning acute and convalescent COVID-19.

Trimming removed 5 bases at V and 7 bases at J, with 17 bases between. CDR1 is MNHEY, CDR2 SMNVEV, per germline (reference sequence). The CDR3 length is 14 residues. TCRdb keeps only in-frame clones here, not all; method: immunoSEQ multiplex PCR. The sample holds 130,000 or so clones, roughly four fifths seen once. This clone appeared a single time. Sample: peripheral blood. This TCR was sampled from a woman aged 70-85 years with acute or convalescent COVID-19. The rearrangement joins TRBV27 to TRBJ1-1, with D unclear. The CDR3, as DNA: TGTGCCAGCAGTCCGACGTGGGAACTAGGTGAAGCTTTCTTT. This sequence encodes CASSPTWELGEAFF.